This TCR beta chain was sequenced for a study of cytomegalovirus exposure and HLA in healthy donors. As for the study in general: About 80 million unique TCRs from HLA-typed donors made up an early data release. Overall study findings and caveats: In a later analysis, TCR association rates varied by HLA locus: DRB1 most, HLA-C fewest. The authors judged a highly shared variant cluster likely a sequencing artifact.

The PCR contained 60 Vbeta and 13 Jbeta primers. Only in-frame clones appear in the TCRdb table, and some are missing; sequencing was by immunoSEQ multiplex PCR. The sample holds 200,000 or so clones; approximately 80% are singletons and the top ten take roughly 0.098%. J lost 0 bases, V lost 6 bases, and 6 bases had no gene match. Germline CDR1 reads LNHDA; CDR2 reads SQIVND (reference sequence). The CDR3 is 15 amino acids. To note about this clone: The antigen is unknown.

This chain joins TRBV19 and TRBJ2-7; 9 nucleotides match TRBD1. This clonotype was sampled from a boy aged 2 to 10 in good health and CMV-seronegative. The sequenced sample consisted of PBMCs. CDR3 protein: CASSQPGQGSYEQYF. CDR3 in DNA: TGTGCCAGTAGCCAACCGGGACAGGGCTCCTACGAGCAGTACTTC.